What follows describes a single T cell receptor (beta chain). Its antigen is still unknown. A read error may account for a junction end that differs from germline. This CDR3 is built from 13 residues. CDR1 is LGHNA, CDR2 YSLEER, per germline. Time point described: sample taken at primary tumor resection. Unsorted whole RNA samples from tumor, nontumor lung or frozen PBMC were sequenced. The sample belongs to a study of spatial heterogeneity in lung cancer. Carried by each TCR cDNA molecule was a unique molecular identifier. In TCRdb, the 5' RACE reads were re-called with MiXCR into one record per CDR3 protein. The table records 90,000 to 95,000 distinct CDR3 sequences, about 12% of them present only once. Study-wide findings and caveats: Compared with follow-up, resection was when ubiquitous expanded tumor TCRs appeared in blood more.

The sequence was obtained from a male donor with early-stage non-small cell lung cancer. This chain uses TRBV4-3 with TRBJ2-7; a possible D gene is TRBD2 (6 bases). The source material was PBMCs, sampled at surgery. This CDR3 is CPSSPSAGNEQYF. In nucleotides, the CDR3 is TGCCCCAGCAGCCCTAGCGCCGGGAACGAGCAGTACTTC.